This TCR beta chain derives from a study of CD8 T cells in ankylosing spondylitis. This clonotype was counted between two and nine times. Its cognate antigen is unknown. This CDR3 is 14 amino acids long. CDR1 is SEHNR and CDR2 is FQNEAQ in the germline V gene (reference sequence). Trimming removed 4 bases from V and 2 bases from J, with 12 bases in between. Study-level results: For ankylosing spondylitis blood, a TCR beta motif of eight or nine highly homologous variants appeared characteristic.

TCRdb re-derived calls from the 5' RACE reads in MiXCR, one entry per CDR3 protein. This repertoire shows around 770,000 distinct CDR3 sequences, 19% found once; its top ten account for around 20%. The rearrangement links TRBV7-9 to TRBJ2-7, with no clear D. The source material was blood, either unsorted or a sorted T cell fraction (not recorded which). The TCR originated in a male donor with ankylosing spondylitis. The CDR3 is CASSSPGQAYEQYF. Here the CDR3 DNA reads TGTGCCAGCAGCTCCCCCGGCCAAGCCTACGAGCAGTACTTC. The variable domain in full, with the rest retrieved from reference TRBV7-9 and TRBJ2-7, is DTGVSQNPRHKITKRGQNVTFRCDPISEHNRLYWYRQTLGQGPEFLTYFQNEAQLEKSRLLSDRFSAERPKGSFSTLEIQRTEQGDSAMYLCASSSPGQAYEQYFGPGTRLTVT.